This T cell receptor beta chain was captured in a study of blood T cells in healthy people across ages. Concerning this clonotype: As yet, its antigen is unknown. This sequence may be a read error, since a much larger clone differs from it by one base.

Trimming cost V 3 bases and J 4 bases, with 9 bases left between them. This CDR3 contains 13 residues. In germline, CDR1 is SEHNR, CDR2 FQNEAQ (reference sequence). Study outcomes and limitations: With donor CMV status unknown, expanded clonotype changes were possibly confounded. Researchers said unsorted PBMCs prevented a conclusive naive versus antigen-experienced comparison. Naive T cell percentage strongly correlated with TCR beta diversity.

A J-beta primer mix and a sample-barcoded 5' primer were used in a second PCR of roughly 6 to 12 cycles. Each single sample gave us at least 3 million CDR3-containing paired-end reads. A single record per CDR3 protein comes from TCRdb applying MiXCR to the 5' RACE reads. The table records over 1.5 million distinct CDR3 sequences, about 50% of them present only once. This rearrangement joins TRBV7-9 to TRBJ1-2; TRBD1 is a possible D gene (5 bases). This sequence was found in a woman in her thirties or forties in good health. The sample consisted of blood. The CDR3: CASSFDGGYGYTF. The CDR3 DNA follows: TGTGCCAGCAGCTTCGACGGGGGCTATGGCTACACCTTC.